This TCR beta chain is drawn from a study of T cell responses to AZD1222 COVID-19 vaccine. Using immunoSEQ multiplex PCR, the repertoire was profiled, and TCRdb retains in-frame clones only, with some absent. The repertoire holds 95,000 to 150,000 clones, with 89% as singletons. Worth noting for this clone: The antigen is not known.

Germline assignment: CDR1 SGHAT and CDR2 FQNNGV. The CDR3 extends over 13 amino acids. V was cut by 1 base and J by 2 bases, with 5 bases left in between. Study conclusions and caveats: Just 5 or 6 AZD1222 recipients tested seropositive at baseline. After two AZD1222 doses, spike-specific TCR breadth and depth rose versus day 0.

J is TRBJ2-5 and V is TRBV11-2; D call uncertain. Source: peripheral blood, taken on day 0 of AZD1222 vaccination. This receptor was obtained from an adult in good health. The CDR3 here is CASSLGFQETQYF. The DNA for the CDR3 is TGTGCCAGCAGCTTAGGTTTTCAAGAGACCCAGTACTTC.